The entry below gives a single T cell receptor beta chain sequence along with its context. The antigen is undetermined. This entry belongs to a study of blood T cells in healthy people across ages. Broader study findings: Unsorted PBMCs blocked a conclusive comparison of naive and antigen-experienced cells.

CDR3 length equals 16 residues. Germline CDR1 SEHNR, CDR2 FQNEAQ (reference sequence). Primers used in a second PCR of about 7 to 12 cycles were a sample-barcoded 5' primer and a J-beta primer mix. Template switching added a 12-random-nucleotide identifier to every cDNA molecule. TCRdb reprocessed the 5' RACE reads via MiXCR and lists one record per CDR3 protein. The table records some 730,000 distinct CDR3 sequences, around a fifth of them present only once. The chain has TRBV7-9 and TRBJ2-5, with D perhaps TRBD1 or TRBD2 (5 bases each). The DNA end is more similar to TRBJ2-1, so the J call may be wrong. The TCR was taken from an older man in good health. The sequencing sample was made of blood. The CDR3 region has the DNA TGTGCCAGCAGCTTAGTAGCTGGGGACGGGATGAATGAGCAGTTCTTC. This gives the protein CASSLVAGDGMNEQFF.